The clone carrying this TCR beta chain was counted a few times. Its cognate antigen is unknown. The sample comes from a study of response to subunit inactivated influenza vaccine. Points from the study as a whole: The authors proposed limited new T cell recruitment per seasonal influenza vaccination.

A single record per CDR3 protein comes from TCRdb applying MiXCR to the RT-PCR reads. The sample lists about 500,000 distinct CDR3 sequences, approximately 15% seen once, with roughly 3% in the top ten. Trimming pared 8 bases from V and 4 bases from J, leaving 18 bases between. The CDR3 length is 14 residues. Germline CDR1 and CDR2: MNHEY and SMNVEV (reference sequence). The source was CD4+ T cells sorted from PBMCs, collected roughly 24 months after vaccination. The TCR originated in a man between 50 and 75 years old who received an inactivated influenza vaccine. The chain carries TRBV27 and TRBJ2-7; D might be TRBD1 (7 bases). Here the CDR3 DNA reads TGTGCCAGCTCTCGGGCAGGGGGGCTATACGAGCAGTACTTC. Its protein is CASSRAGGLYEQYF.